The 16 T cell receptor beta chains below come from one sample, sequenced in a study of regulatory T cells in long-lasting Graves disease. According to the study, TCR beta libraries were built with iRepertoire HTBI primers and CDR3-region Arm-PCR. TCRdb fed the multiplex PCR reads into MiXCR, producing one record per CDR3 protein. The table has about 220,000 distinct CDR3 sequences, around 19% seen once. Time point described: newly diagnosed GD, antithyroid drugs for less than 3 months. Extracted PBMC RNA gave rise to the TCR library. These same data were also listed under a study on T cells in Graves' hyperthyroidism and ophthalmopathy.

Sequenced here: peripheral blood mononuclear cells (PBMCs), sampled at new diagnosis, from a patient treated with antithyroid drugs. The receptors derive from a woman between 25 and 40 years old with Graves disease.

V usage is TRBV11-3 and J usage is TRBJ2-1, with 7 bases matching TRBD2. From germline, CDR1 is SGHNT and CDR2 YENEEA. The CDR3 loop spans 17 amino acids. V shed 5 bases and J 10 bases; nucleotides not matched to a gene: 20. CDR3 amino acids: CASSQPMGGERWEEQFF. CDR3 DNA sequence: TGTGCCAGCAGCCAACCCATGGGGGGGGAGAGGTGGGAAGAGCAGTTCTTC.

There are a few counts of this clonotype. A far larger clone is one nucleotide away, so this likely arose from a read error. This sequence joins TRBV7-9 and TRBJ1-1; D is undetermined. Germline-derived CDR1 and CDR2 are SEHNR and FQNEAQ (reference sequence). The CDR3 has 15 amino acids. V lost 2 bases and J lost 1, with 11 bases in between. The CDR3 here is CASSLHERTNTEAFF. CDR3 coding DNA: TGTGCCAGCAGCTTACATGAACGGACGAACACTGAAGCTTTCTTT.

This clonotype was recorded many times. The chain joins TRBV6-1 to TRBJ2-2; D gene unclear. V was pared by 8 bases and J by 4 bases, with 8 bases between. This CDR3 has 12 amino acids. Germline values: CDR1 MNHNS, CDR2 SASEGT. In nucleotides, the CDR3 is TGTGCCAGCCTCGACATCACCGGGGAGCTGTTTTTT. This gives the protein CASLDITGELFF.

This clonotype was seen repeatedly, ten times or more. This chain uses TRBV2 with TRBJ2-1, with 14 bases identical to TRBD2. Trimming at V came to 6 bases and at J to 7 bases, leaving 5 bases not matched to a gene. This CDR3 is built from 15 residues. Germline V gives CDR1 SNHLY, CDR2 FYNNEI. CDR3 residues: CASRQTSGRVNEQFF. The DNA of the CDR3 is TGTGCCAGCAGACAGACTAGCGGGAGGGTTAATGAGCAGTTCTTC.

This clonotype appeared a few times. The conserved final phenylalanine or tryptophan is absent from the CDR3, which likely points to a read error. The J gene is TRBJ1-1, the V gene TRBV20-1, with 7 positions matching TRBD1. This CDR3 has 13 residues. V lost 4 bases to trimming and J lost 3 bases; unmatched junction nucleotides: 5. Germline CDR1 DFQATT, CDR2 SNEGSKA (reference sequence). The CDR3: CSAKDRADTEAFL. Here the CDR3 DNA reads TGCAGTGCTAAAGACAGGGCGGACACTGAAGCTTTCCTT.

This clonotype was recorded many times. This chain connects TRBV30 to TRBJ2-5; D not resolved. The CDR3 is 14 amino acids. The V gene's germline CDR1 is GTSNPN and CDR2 SVGIG (reference sequence). Trimming cost V 0 bases and J 5 bases, with 13 bases left between them. The CDR3 nucleotides are TGTGCCTGGAGTGTAATGACTGTCACGGAGACCCAGTACTTC. This gives the protein CAWSVMTVTETQYF.

The sample holds many counts of this clonotype. The chain links TRBV10-3 to TRBJ1-2; the D gene is possibly TRBD1 (6 bases). Germline V gene lookup returns CDR1 ENHRY and CDR2 SYGVKD. Trimming pared 0 bases from V and 2 bases from J, leaving 10 bases between. The CDR3 extends over 15 amino acids. The CDR3 is CAISESGQTNYGYTF. The DNA of the CDR3 is TGTGCCATCAGTGAGTCCGGACAGACAAACTATGGCTACACCTTC.

This clonotype occurred many times. The V call is TRBV18, the J call TRBJ1-4; D is ambiguous. In germline, CDR1 is KGHSH, CDR2 LQKENI. The CDR3 length is 12 residues. With 3 bases removed from V and 11 bases from J, the gap between germline ends came to 10 bases. The CDR3 DNA follows: TGTGCCAGCTCACCCCAGCAGGATAAACTGTTTTTT. Its translation is CASSPQQDKLFF.

As concerns this clonotype: A far larger clone is only one base removed, so a read error is likely. The J gene is TRBJ1-2, the V gene TRBV11-2; TRBD1 matches at 12 bases. The J segment lost 10 bases and the V segment lost 7 bases, leaving 16 bases of the junction unmatched. This CDR3 has 16 residues. Germline CDR1 SGHAT, CDR2 FQNNGV. The CDR3 bases are TGTGCCAGCACCGACGGTGGGACAGGGGGCAAAGATGACTACACCTTC. Translation gives CASTDGGTGGKDDYTF. Together with reference TRBV11-2 and TRBJ1-2, the CDR3 gives the full variable domain: EAGVAQSPRYKIIEKRQSVAFWCNPISGHATLYWYQQILGQGPKLLIQFQNNGVVDDSQLPKDRFSAERLKGVDSTLKIQPAKLEDSAVYLCASTDGGTGGKDDYTFGSGTRLTVV.

The table lists this clonotype with many counts. The rearrangement joins TRBV20-1 to TRBJ1-5; 9 positions match TRBD1. The V segment lost 5 bases and the J segment 7 bases; nucleotides outside the gene matches: 9. Germline V gene sequence: CDR1 DFQATT, CDR2 SNEGSKA (reference sequence). The CDR3 has 14 residues. DNA of the CDR3: TGCAGTGCTGGGACCGGGACAGGGTTACAGCCCCAGCATTTT. Protein sequence: CSAGTGTGLQPQHF.

A word on this clonotype: A much larger clonotype is one base distant, so this may be a read error. A read error is likely, as this CDR3 ends without the conserved phenylalanine or tryptophan. The rearrangement uses TRBV5-1 and TRBJ2-3; 11 nucleotides align to TRBD2. CDR1 is SGHRS and CDR2 is YFSETQ in the germline V gene. V lost 6 bases and J lost 3; bases outside the gene matches: 6. This CDR3 region has 15 residues. CDR3 residues: CASTLAGGITDTQYS. The CDR3 DNA reads as TGCGCCAGCACCCTAGCGGGGGGAATTACAGATACGCAGTATTCT.

The J gene is TRBJ2-3, the V gene TRBV11-2; 8 nucleotides agree with TRBD2. V dropped 2 bases and J dropped 1; count of bases not matched to a gene: 2. CDR3 length: 15 residues. Germline CDR1 SGHAT, CDR2 FQNNGV. The CDR3 coding sequence is TGTGCCAGCAGCTTAATGACTAGCGGCACAGATACGCAGTATTTT. Its translation is CASSLMTSGTDTQYF.

This clonotype was counted at least ten times. This rearrangement joins TRBV7-3 to TRBJ2-2; D gene ambiguous. The CDR3 is 14 residues long. The germline V gene has CDR1 SGHTA and CDR2 FQGTGA. Trimming cost V 5 bases and J 5 bases, with 12 bases left between them. CDR3 nucleotide sequence: TGTGCCAGCAGCCCTTTGACCTCTACCGGGGAGCTGTTTTTT. It yields the protein CASSPLTSTGELFF.

This clonotype came up many times. The rearrangement joins TRBV5-5 to TRBJ1-1; D uncertain. With 0 bases removed from V and 1 base from J, the gap between germline ends came to 10 bases. Germline V gives CDR1 SGHKS, CDR2 YYEKEE (reference sequence). The CDR3 loop spans 15 amino acids. This CDR3 reads CASSLEFMKNTEAFF. CDR3 nucleotide sequence: TGTGCCAGCAGCTTGGAATTTATGAAGAACACTGAAGCTTTCTTT.

This clonotype was observed many times. The chain links TRBV9 to TRBJ2-1; D is possibly TRBD1 or TRBD2 (5 bases each). Germline CDR1 and CDR2: SGDLS and YYNGEE. V was pared by 0 bases and J by 4 bases, with 11 bases between. There are 15 residues in the CDR3. The CDR3 DNA reads TGTGCCAGCAGCGTAGTGGGGGTAAATTACAATGAGCAGTTCTTC. It codes for CASSVVGVNYNEQFF.

Ten or more counts support this clonotype. This chain uses TRBV7-9 with TRBJ1-2; possible D gene TRBD1, 6 bases. The CDR3 length is 15 residues. Germline CDR1 SEHNR, CDR2 FQNEAQ (reference sequence). The V end lost 1 base, the J end lost 6 bases, and 15 bases lay between the germline ends. CDR3 sequence (DNA): TGTGCCAGCAGCTTAGGTCCAGGGGATCGAAATGGCTACACCTTC. Amino acid sequence: CASSLGPGDRNGYTF. Full variable domain (outside the CDR3, taken from reference TRBV7-9 and TRBJ1-2): DTGVSQNPRHKITKRGQNVTFRCDPISEHNRLYWYRQTLGQGPEFLTYFQNEAQLEKSRLLSDRFSAERPKGSFSTLEIQRTEQGDSAMYLCASSLGPGDRNGYTFGSGTRLTVV.